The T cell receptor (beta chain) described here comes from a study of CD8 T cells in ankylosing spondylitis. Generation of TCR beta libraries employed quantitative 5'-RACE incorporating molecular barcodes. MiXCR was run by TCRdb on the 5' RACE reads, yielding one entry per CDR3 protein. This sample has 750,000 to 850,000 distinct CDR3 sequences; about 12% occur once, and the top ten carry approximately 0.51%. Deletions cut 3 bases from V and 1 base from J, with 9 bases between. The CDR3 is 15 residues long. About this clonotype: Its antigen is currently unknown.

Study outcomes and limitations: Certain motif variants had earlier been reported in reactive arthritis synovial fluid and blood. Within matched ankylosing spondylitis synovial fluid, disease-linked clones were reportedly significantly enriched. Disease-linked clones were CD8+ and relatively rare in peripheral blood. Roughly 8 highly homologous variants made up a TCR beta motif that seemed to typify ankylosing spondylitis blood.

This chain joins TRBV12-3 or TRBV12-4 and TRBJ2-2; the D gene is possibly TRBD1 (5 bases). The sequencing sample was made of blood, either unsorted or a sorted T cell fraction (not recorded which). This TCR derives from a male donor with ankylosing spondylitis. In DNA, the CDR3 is TGTGCCAGCAGTTTCGACAGCGTGAACACCGGGGAGCTGTTTTTT. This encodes CASSFDSVNTGELFF.